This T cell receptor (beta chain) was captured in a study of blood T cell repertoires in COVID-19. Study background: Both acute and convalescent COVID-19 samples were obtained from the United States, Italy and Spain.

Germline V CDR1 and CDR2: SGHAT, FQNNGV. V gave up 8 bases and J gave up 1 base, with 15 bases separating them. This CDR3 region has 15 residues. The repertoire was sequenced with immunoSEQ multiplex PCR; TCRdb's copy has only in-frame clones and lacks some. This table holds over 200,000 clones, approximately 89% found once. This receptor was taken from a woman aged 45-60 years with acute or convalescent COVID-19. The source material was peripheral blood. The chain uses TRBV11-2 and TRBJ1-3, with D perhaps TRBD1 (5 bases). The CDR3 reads CASEWARGSGNTIYF. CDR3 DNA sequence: TGTGCCAGCGAATGGGCCCGGGGGTCTGGAAACACCATATATTTT.